The 12 T cell receptor beta chains reported below all come from one sample, sequenced in a study of blood T cell repertoires in COVID-19. Assay used: immunoSEQ multiplex PCR; TCRdb lists only in-frame clones, some missing. The sample gives around 290,000 clones, roughly 90% of which show up once; approximately 1.5% is in the top ten. What was sequenced was PBMCs or T cells enriched from blood (not recorded which). Receptor source: a woman aged 40 to 49 who had recovered from COVID-19.

CDR3 loop: CASSRDYGYTF. CDR3 sequence (DNA): TGTGCCAGCTCGCGGGACTATGGCTACACCTTC. V gene TRBV6-5 combines with J gene TRBJ1-2; no clear D. V gave up 8 bases and J gave up 3 bases, with 7 bases separating them. The CDR3 runs to 11 residues. Looked up from germline, CDR1 is MNHEY and CDR2 is SVGAGI.

V is TRBV6-5 and J is TRBJ1-5; a possible D gene is TRBD1 (5 bases). Trimming shortened V by 5 bases and J by 1 base, and 12 bases separated the two germline ends. The germline V gene encodes CDR1 MNHEY and CDR2 SVGAGI. This CDR3 has 15 residues. CDR3 loop: CASSTDWGSNQPQHF. Written as DNA, the CDR3 is TGTGCCAGCAGTACCGATTGGGGCAGCAATCAGCCCCAGCATTTT.

To note about this clone: The same CDR3 also results from other DNA sequences found in this sample. The CDR3 region is CASSLAPGTEAFF. The CDR3 DNA sequence: TGCGCCAGCAGCTTGGCCCCCGGGACTGAAGCTTTCTTT. The chain recombines TRBV5-1 with TRBJ1-1; unclear D gene. Trimming removed 0 bases at V and 5 bases at J, with 8 bases between. Per the germline V gene, CDR1 is SGHRS and CDR2 is YFSETQ. The CDR3 extends over 13 amino acids.

The chain carries TRBV6-2 or TRBV6-3 and TRBJ2-7; 13 bases line up with TRBD2. The V segment lost 2 bases and the J segment 6 bases; nucleotides outside the gene matches: 13. This CDR3 has 18 residues. Per the germline V gene, CDR1 is MNHEY and CDR2 is SVGEGT. This CDR3 is CASSYELAGGPYDREQYF. CDR3 DNA: TGTGCCAGCAGTTACGAACTAGCGGGAGGGCCTTACGATCGCGAGCAGTACTTC.

V usage is TRBV29-1 and J usage is TRBJ1-4; D unclear. The CDR3 covers 13 residues. Germline loops: CDR1 SQVTM, CDR2 ANQGSEA. Deletions cut 4 bases from V and 6 bases from J, with 12 bases between. DNA of the CDR3: TGCAGCGTTGTTGCCCGTACGGATGAAAAACTGTTTTTT. It codes for CSVVARTDEKLFF.

CDR3 coding DNA: TGTGCTAGTGGTTTTTATAGGACAGCCAGCTCCTACAATGAGCAGTTCTTC. It is translated as CASGFYRTASSYNEQFF. The chain couples TRBV12-5 to TRBJ2-1, with D maybe TRBD1 (6 bases). V was trimmed by 3 bases and J by 0 bases, leaving 15 bases between them. This CDR3 has 17 residues. In germline, CDR1 is LGHNT, CDR2 FRNRAP.

The V call is TRBV19, the J call TRBJ1-4; 7 nucleotides align to TRBD1. This CDR3 contains 13 residues. Germline CDR1 reads LNHDA; CDR2 reads SQIVND (reference sequence). V shed 7 bases, J shed 7 bases, and the junction held 6 bases outside the gene matches. The CDR3 coding sequence is TGTGCCAGTACCTTAGGGACAGCTGAAAAACTGTTTTTT. Translated, it gives CASTLGTAEKLFF.

This clone was found once. The chain carries TRBV28 and TRBJ1-1; a possible D gene is TRBD1 (5 bases). V was cut by 6 bases and J by 0 bases, with 17 bases left in between. The length of the CDR3 is 16 residues. Per the germline V gene, CDR1 is MDHEN and CDR2 is SYDVKM. For the CDR3, the DNA is TGTGCCAGCAGACCCCAGGGTAGGGGTATGAACACTGAAGCTTTCTTT. This encodes CASRPQGRGMNTEAFF.

The V gene is TRBV4-1, the J gene TRBJ2-1, with 8 bases identical to TRBD2. The CDR3 sequence is 15 residues long. Germline V CDR1 and CDR2: MGHRA, YSYEKL. After removal of 4 bases from V and 7 bases from J, the junction contained 9 bases not matched to a gene. The CDR3 DNA reads TGCGCCAGCAGCCCGACGGGGGGGCCGATAAATGAGCAGTTCTTC. It codes for CASSPTGGPINEQFF.

This chain connects TRBV5-5 to TRBJ1-4, with D possibly TRBD1 on 5 matching bases. The V end lost 0 bases, the J end lost 8 bases, and 8 bases lay between the germline ends. Germline loops: CDR1 SGHKS, CDR2 YYEKEE (reference sequence). The CDR3 contains 13 residues. The CDR3 reads CASSLVSGEKLFF. CDR3 in DNA: TGTGCCAGCAGCTTGGTGTCAGGGGAAAAACTGTTTTTT.

The chain has TRBV6-5 and TRBJ1-1, with D unresolved. Between the trimmed V and J ends, which lost 8 bases and 1 base, there was a span of 8 bases. CDR3 length: 12 amino acids. Germline V CDR1 and CDR2: MNHEY, SVGAGI. This CDR3 reads CASAHPNTEAFF. DNA for the CDR3: TGTGCCAGCGCGCACCCGAACACTGAAGCTTTCTTT.

There are a few counts of this clone. The chain is built from TRBV7-9 and TRBJ1-5, with a possible D match to TRBD1 (6 bases). The CDR3 totals 14 residues. CDR1 and CDR2 from the germline V gene are SEHNR and FQNEAQ (reference sequence). The ends were cut back, 6 bases at V and 10 bases at J, with 19 bases in the middle. The CDR3 sequence: CASSTGKGGYPQHF. The CDR3 coding sequence is TGTGCCAGCAGTACAGGGAAAGGGGGTTATCCCCAGCATTTT.